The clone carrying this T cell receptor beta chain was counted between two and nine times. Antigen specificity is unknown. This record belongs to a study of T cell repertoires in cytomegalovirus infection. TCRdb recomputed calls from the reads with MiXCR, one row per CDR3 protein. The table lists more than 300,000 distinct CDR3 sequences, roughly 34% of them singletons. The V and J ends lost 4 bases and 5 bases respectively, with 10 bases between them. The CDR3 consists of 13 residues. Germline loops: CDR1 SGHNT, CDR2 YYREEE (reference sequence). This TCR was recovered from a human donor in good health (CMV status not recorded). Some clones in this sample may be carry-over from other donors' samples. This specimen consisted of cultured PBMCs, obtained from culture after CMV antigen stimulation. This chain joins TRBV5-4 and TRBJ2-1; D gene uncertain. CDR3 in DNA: TGTGCCAGCAGCCGTAACGTAGACAATGAGCAGTTCTTC. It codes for CASSRNVDNEQFF.